The text below deals with one T cell receptor beta chain. No antigen is known for it. TCRdb independently ran MiXCR on the reads; one entry per CDR3 protein. The sample yields approximately 1,000,000 distinct CDR3 sequences, 30% to 40% seen once. This specimen belongs to a study of T cell repertoires in cytomegalovirus infection. Sequenced here: cultured CD8+ T cells from PBMCs, sampled from culture after CMV antigen stimulation. The sequence was obtained from a human donor in good health (CMV status not recorded). Some clones in this sample may be carry-over from other donors' samples.

CDR3 region: CASSLYLPGDDYNEQFF. Written as DNA, the CDR3 is TGTGCCAGCAGCTTATATCTTCCTGGGGATGACTACAATGAGCAGTTCTTC. J is TRBJ2-1 and V is TRBV7-3; D uncertain. V was cut by 2 bases and J by 3 bases, with 17 bases left in between. Germline V gene data show CDR1 as SGHTA and CDR2 as FQGTGA. This CDR3 is 17 amino acids long.